The clone carrying this T cell receptor (beta chain) was seen just once. Its target is not known. This sample was included in a study of OX40 agonist ivuxolimab in advanced cancers. Looking at the study overall: Every 2 weeks, patients got intravenous ivuxolimab at one of six dose levels (0.01-10 mg/kg). Dose-escalation patients were diagnosed with hepatocellular carcinoma, melanoma, renal cell cancer or head and neck cancer. Study-level results: No determination was made of the antigen specificity of the expanded peripheral T cells. The study observed clonal expansion of CD4+ and CD8+ blood T cells by week 6 at 0.1 to 3.0 mg/kg.

Method: immunoSEQ multiplex PCR; TCRdb's copy keeps in-frame clones and lacks some. This table has about 83,000 clones, 70% to 85% appearing once. This clonotype was obtained from an adult with an advanced solid tumor such as melanoma, head and neck, liver or kidney cancer. The sequencing used CD4+ or CD8+ T cells sorted from blood, collected in a trial of the OX40 agonist ivuxolimab.

Here the CDR3 DNA reads TGCAGCGTGGGTCAAACCTACGAGCAGTACTTC. Amino acid sequence: CSVGQTYEQYF. The chain uses TRBV29-1 and TRBJ2-7; no clear D gene. CDR1 and CDR2 from the germline V gene are SQVTM and ANQGSEA. The CDR3 sequence is 11 residues long. V was clipped by 6 bases and J by 2 bases, with 8 bases between them.